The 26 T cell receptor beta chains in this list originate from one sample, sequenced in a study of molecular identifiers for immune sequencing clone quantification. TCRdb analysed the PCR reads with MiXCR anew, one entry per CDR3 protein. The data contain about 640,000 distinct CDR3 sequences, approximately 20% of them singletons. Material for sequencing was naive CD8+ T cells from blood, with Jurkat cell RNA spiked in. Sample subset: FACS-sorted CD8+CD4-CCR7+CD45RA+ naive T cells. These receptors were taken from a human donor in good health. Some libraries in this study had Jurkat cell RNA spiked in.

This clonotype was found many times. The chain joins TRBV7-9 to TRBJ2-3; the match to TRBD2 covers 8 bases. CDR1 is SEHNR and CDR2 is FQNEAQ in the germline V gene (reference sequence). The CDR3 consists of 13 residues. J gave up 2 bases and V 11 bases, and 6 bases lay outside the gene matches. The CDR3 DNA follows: TGTGCCCTGCGGGGGGCTATCACAGATACGCAGTATTTT. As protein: CALRGAITDTQYF.

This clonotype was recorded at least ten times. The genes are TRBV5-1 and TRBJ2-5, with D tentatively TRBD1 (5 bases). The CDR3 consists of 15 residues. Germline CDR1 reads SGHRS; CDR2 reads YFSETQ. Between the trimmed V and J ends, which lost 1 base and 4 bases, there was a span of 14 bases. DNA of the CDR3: TGCGCCAGCAGCTTGAAGGGTCCCCAGGGAGAGACCCAGTACTTC. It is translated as CASSLKGPQGETQYF.

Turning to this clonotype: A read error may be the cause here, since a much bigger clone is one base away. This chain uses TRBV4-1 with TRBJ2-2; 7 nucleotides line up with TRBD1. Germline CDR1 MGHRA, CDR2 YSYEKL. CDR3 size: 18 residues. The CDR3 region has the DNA TGCGCCAGCAGCCAAGGTGGGTCCGGGACAGCGAACGCCGGGGAGCTGTTTTTT. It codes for CASSQGGSGTANAGELFF.

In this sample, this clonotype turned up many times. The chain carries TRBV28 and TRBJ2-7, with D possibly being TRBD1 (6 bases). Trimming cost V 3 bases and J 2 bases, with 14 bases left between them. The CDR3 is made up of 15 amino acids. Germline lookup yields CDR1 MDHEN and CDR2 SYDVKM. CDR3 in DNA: TGTGCCAGCAGTTTGGACGGGACATGGACCTACGAGCAGTACTTC. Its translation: CASSLDGTWTYEQYF. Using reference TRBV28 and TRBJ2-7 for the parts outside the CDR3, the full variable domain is DVKVTQSSRYLVKRTGEKVFLECVQDMDHENMFWYRQDPGLGLRLIYFSYDVKMKEKGDIPEGYSVSREKKERFSLILESASTNQTSMYLCASSLDGTWTYEQYFGPGTRLTVT.

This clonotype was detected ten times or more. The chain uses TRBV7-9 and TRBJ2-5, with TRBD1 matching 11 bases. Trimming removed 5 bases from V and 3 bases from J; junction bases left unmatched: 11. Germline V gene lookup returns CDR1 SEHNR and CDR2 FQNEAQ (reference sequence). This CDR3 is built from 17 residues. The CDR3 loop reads CASSPTRTGGWEETQYF. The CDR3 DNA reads TGTGCCAGCAGCCCTACCAGGACAGGGGGCTGGGAAGAGACCCAGTACTTC.

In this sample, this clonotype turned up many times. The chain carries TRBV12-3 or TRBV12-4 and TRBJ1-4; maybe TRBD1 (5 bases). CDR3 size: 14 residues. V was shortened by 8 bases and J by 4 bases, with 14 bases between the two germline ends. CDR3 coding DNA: TGTGCCAGCCGCTTCGGCGGGGGTAATGAAAAACTGTTTTTT. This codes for CASRFGGGNEKLFF.

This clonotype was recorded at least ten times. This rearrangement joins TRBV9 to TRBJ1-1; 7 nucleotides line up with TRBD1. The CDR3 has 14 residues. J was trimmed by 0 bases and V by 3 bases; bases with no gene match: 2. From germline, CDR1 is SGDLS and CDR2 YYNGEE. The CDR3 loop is CASSGDSMNTEAFF. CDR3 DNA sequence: TGTGCCAGCAGCGGGGACAGCATGAACACTGAAGCTTTCTTT.

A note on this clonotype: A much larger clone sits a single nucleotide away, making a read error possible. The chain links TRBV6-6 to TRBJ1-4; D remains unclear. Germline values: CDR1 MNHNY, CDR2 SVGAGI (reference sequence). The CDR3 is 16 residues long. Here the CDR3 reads CASSMTSHATNEKLSF. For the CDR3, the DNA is TGTGCCAGCAGTATGACAAGCCATGCAACTAATGAAAAACTGTCTTTT.

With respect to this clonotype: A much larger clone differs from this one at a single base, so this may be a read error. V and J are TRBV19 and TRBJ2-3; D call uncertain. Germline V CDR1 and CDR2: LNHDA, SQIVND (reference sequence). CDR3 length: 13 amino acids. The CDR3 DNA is TGTACCAGTCGGACCTTCGGGTCGGATACGCAGTATTTT. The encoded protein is CTSRTFGSDTQYF. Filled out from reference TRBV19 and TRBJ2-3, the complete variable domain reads DGGITQSPKYLFRKEGQNVTLSCEQNLNHDAMYWYRQDPGQGLRLIYYSQIVNDFQKGDIAEGYSVSREKKESFPLTVTSAQKNPTAFYLCTSRTFGSDTQYFGPGTRLTVL.

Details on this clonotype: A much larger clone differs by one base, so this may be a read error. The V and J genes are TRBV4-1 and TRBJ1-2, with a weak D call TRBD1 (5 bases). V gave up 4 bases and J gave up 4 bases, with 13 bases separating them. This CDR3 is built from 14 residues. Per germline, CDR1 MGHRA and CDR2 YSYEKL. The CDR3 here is CASSREEGVYGYTF. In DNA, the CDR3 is TGCGCCAGCAGCCGAGAAGAAGGGGTCTATGGCTACACCTTC.

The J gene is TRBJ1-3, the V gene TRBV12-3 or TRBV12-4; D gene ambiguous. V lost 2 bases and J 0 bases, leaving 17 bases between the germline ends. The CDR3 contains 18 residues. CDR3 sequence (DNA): TGTGCCAGCAGTTTATTTGCGCGACGTAAGAGCTCTGGAAACACCATATATTTT. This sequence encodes CASSLFARRKSSGNTIYF.

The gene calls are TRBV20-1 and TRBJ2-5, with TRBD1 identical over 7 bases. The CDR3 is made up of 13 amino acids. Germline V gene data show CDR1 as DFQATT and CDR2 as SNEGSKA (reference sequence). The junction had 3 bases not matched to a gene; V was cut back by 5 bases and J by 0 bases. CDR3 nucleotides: TGCAGTGCTGAAGGGACAGACCAAGAGACCCAGTACTTC. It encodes CSAEGTDQETQYF.

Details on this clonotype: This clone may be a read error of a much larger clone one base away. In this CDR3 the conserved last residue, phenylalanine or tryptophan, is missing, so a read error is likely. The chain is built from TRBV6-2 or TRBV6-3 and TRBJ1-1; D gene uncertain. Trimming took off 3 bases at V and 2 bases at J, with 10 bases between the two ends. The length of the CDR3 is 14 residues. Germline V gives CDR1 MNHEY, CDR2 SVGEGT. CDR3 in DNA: TGTGCCAGCAGTTATGACATCACTAACACTGAAGCTTTCTCT. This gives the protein CASSYDITNTEAFS.

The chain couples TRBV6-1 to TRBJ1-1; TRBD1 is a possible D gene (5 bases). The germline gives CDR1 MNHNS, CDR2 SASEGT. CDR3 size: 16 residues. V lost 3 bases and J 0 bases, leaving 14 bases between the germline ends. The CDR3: CASSEIIRQMNTEAFF. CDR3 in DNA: TGTGCCAGCAGTGAGATAATTAGACAGATGAACACTGAAGCTTTCTTT.

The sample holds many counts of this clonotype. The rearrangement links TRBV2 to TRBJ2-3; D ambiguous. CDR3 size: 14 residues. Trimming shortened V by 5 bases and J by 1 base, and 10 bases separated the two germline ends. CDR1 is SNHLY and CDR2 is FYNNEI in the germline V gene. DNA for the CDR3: TGTGCCAGCAGTCAACCCGATCGCACAGATACGCAGTATTTT. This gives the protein CASSQPDRTDTQYF. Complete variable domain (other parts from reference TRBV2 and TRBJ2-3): EPEVTQTPSHQVTQMGQEVILRCVPISNHLYFYWYRQILGQKVEFLVSFYNNEISEKSEIFDDQFSVERPDGSNFTLKIRSTKLEDSAMYFCASSQPDRTDTQYFGPGTRLTVL.

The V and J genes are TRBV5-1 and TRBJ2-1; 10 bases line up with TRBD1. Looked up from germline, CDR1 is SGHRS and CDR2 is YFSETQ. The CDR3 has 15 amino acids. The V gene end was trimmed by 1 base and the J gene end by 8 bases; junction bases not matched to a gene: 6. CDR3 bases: TGCGCCAGCAGCTTGTCCGGGACAGGGGTCGATGAGCAGTTCTTC. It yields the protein CASSLSGTGVDEQFF. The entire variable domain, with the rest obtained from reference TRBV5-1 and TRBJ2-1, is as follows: KAGVTQTPRYLIKTRGQQVTLSCSPISGHRSVSWYQQTPGQGLQFLFEYFSETQRNKGNFPGRFSGRQFSNSRSEMNVSTLELGDSALYLCASSLSGTGVDEQFFGPGTRLTVL.

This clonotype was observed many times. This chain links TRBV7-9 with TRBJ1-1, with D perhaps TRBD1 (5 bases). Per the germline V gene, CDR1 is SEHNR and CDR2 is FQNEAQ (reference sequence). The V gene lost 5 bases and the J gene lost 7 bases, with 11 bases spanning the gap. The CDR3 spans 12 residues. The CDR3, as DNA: TGTGCCAGCAGCCGGGGCGCCGGTGAAGCTTTCTTT. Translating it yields CASSRGAGEAFF.

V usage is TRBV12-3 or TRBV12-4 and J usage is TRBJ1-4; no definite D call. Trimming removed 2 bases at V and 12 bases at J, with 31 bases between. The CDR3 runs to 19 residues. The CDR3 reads CASSLSAGTSVDSSEELFF. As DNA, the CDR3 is TGTGCCAGCAGTTTAAGTGCGGGAACGTCGGTGGACTCCAGTGAGGAACTGTTTTTT.

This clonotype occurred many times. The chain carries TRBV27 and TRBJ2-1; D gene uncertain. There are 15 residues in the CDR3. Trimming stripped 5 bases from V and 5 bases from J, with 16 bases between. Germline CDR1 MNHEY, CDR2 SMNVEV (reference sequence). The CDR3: CASSPQWAPDNEQFF. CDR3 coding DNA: TGTGCCAGCAGTCCCCAATGGGCCCCCGACAATGAGCAGTTCTTC.

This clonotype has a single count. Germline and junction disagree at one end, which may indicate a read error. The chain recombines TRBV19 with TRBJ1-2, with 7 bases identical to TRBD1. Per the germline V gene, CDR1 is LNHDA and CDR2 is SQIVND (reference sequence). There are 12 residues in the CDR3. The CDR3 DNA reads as TGTGTCAGTAGTCTAGGGACAGTTGGCTACACCTTC. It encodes CVSSLGTVGYTF.

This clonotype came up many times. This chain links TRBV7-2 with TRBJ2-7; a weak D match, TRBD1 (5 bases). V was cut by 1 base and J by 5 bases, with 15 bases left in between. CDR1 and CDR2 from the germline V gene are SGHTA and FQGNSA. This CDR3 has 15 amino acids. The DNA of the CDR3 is TGTGCCAGCAGCTTAGTAATGGGGCTTGCGGACGAGCAGTACTTC. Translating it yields CASSLVMGLADEQYF. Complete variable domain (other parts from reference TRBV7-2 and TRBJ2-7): GAGVSQSPSNKVTEKGKDVELRCDPISGHTALYWYRQSLGQGLEFLIYFQGNSAPDKSGLPSDRFSAERTGGSVSTLTIQRTQQEDSAVYLCASSLVMGLADEQYFGPGTRLTVT.

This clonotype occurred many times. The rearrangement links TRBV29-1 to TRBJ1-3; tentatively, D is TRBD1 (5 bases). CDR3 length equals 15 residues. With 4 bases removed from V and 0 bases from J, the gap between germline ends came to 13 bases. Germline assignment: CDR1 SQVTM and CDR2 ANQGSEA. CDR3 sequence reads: CSVASGASSGNTIYF. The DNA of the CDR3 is TGCAGCGTTGCGTCTGGGGCGAGCTCTGGAAACACCATATATTTT. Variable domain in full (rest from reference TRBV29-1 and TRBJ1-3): SAVISQKPSRDICQRGTSLTIQCQVDSQVTMMFWYRQQPGQSLTLIATANQGSEATYESGFVIDKFPISRPNLTFSTLTVSNMSPEDSSIYLCSVASGASSGNTIYFGEGSWLTVV.

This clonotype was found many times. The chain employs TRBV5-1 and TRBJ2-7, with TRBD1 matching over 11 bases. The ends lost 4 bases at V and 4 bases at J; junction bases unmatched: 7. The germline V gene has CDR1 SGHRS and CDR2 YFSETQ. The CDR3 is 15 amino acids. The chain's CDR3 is CASSLGQGAYYEQYF. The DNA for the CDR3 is TGCGCCAGCAGCCTCGGACAGGGGGCGTATTACGAGCAGTACTTC.

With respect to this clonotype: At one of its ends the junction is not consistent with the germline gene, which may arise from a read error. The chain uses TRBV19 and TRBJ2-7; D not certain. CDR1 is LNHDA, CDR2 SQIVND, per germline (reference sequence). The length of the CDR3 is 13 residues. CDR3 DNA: TGTGCCAGTAGTATGGCGGACGGGTACGAGCGGTACTTC. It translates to CASSMADGYERYF.

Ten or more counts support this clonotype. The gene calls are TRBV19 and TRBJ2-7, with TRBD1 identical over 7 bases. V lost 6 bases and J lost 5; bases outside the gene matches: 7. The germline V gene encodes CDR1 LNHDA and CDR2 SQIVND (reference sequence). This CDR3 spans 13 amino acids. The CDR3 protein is CASRKGGDDEQYF. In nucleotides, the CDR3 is TGTGCCAGTAGAAAAGGGGGCGACGACGAGCAGTACTTC.

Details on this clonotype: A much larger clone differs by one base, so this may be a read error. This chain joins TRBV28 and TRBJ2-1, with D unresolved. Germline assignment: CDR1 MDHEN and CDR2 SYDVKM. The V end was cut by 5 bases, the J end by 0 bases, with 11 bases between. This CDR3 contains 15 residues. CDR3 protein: CASSPYQSSYNEQFF. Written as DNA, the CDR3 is TGTGCCAGCAGTCCGTACCAGAGCTCCTACAATGAGCAGTTCTTC.